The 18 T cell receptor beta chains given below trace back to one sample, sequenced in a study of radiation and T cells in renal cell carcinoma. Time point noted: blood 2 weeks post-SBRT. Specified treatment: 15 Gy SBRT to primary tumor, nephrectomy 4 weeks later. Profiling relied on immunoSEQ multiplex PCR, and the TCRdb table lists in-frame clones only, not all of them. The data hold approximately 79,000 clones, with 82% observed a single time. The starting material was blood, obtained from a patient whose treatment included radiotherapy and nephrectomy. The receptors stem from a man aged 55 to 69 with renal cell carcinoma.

The CDR3 sequence is CASSGSGTDTQYF. CDR3 nucleotides: TGTGCCAGCTCTGGCAGCGGCACAGATACGCAGTATTTT. J is TRBJ2-3 and V is TRBV21-1; TRBD2, the table's D call, lacks a check against the DNA. TRBV21-1 is shown as a pseudogene. This CDR3 comprises 13 residues.

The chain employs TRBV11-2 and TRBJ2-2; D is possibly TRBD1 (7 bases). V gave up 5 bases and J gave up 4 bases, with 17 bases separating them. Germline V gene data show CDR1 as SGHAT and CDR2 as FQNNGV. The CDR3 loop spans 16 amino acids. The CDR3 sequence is CASSARRGRGTGELFF. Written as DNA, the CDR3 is TGTGCCAGCAGCGCGCGGAGGGGGCGCGGCACCGGGGAGCTGTTTTTT.

CDR3 in amino acids: CASSKRSPGVTNYGYTF. The CDR3, as DNA: TGTGCCAGTAGTAAACGAAGTCCTGGGGTTACTAACTATGGCTACACCTTC. The chain is built from TRBV19 and TRBJ1-2; unclear D gene. This CDR3 contains 17 residues. Germline V gene sequence: CDR1 LNHDA, CDR2 SQIVND (reference sequence). V lost 4 bases and J 0 bases, leaving 18 bases between the germline ends.

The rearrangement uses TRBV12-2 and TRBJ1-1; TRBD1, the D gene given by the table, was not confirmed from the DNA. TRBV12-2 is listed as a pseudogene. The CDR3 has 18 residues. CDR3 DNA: TGTGCAAGTCGCTTAGCTGACATCGTCCTACCACCCAACACTGAAGCTTTCTTT. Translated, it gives CASRLADIVLPPNTEAFF.

The CDR3 coding sequence is TGTGCCATCAGTGACCCTACAGGGGATGGGAACTATGGCTACACCTTC. Translated: CAISDPTGDGNYGYTF. The chain carries TRBV10-3 and TRBJ1-2; 7 bases match TRBD1. The germline V gene encodes CDR1 ENHRY and CDR2 SYGVKD. V lost 3 bases to trimming and J lost 2 bases; unmatched junction nucleotides: 9. The CDR3 consists of 16 residues.

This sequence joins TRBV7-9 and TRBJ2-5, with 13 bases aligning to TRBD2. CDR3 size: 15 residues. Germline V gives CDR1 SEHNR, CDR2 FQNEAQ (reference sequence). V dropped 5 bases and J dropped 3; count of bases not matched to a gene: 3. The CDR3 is CASSTGLAGEETQYF. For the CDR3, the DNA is TGTGCCAGCAGCACCGGACTAGCGGGAGAAGAGACCCAGTACTTC.

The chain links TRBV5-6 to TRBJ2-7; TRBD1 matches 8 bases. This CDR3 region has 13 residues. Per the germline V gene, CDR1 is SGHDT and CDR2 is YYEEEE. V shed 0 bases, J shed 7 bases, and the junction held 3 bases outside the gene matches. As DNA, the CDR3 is TGTGCCAGCAGCTTGGGCAGGGGGCGAGAGCAGTACTTC. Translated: CASSLGRGREQYF.

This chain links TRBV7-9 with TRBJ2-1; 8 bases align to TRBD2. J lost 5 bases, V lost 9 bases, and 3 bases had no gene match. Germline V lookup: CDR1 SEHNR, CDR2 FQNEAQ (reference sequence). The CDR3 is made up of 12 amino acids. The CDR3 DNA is TGTGCCAGTAGCGGGACCAACAATGAGCAGTTCTTC. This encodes CASSGTNNEQFF.

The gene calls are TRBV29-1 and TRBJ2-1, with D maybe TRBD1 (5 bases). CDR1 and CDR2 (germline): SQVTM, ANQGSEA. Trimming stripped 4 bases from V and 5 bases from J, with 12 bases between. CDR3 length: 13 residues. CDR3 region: CSVGSVDNNEQFF. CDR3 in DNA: TGCAGCGTTGGATCCGTGGACAACAATGAGCAGTTCTTC.

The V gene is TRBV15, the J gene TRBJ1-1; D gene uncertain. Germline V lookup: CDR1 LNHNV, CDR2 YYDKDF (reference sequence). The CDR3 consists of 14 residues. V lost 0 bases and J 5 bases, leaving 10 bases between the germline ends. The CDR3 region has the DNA TGTGCCACCAGCAGAGAGCTGACGAGGACTGAAGCTTTCTTT. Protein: CATSRELTRTEAFF.

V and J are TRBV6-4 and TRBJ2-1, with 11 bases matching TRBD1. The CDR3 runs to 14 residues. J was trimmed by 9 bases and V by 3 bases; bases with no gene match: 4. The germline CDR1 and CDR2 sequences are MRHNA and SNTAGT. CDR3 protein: CASSEGTGGAEQFF. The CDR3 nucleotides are TGTGCCAGCAGTGAAGGGACAGGGGGGGCTGAGCAGTTCTTC.

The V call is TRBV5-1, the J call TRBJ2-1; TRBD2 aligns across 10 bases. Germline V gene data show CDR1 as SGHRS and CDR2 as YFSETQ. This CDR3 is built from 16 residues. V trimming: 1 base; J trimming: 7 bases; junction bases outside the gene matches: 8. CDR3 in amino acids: CASSLRVAGGINEQFF. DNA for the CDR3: TGCGCCAGCAGCTTGCGGGTAGCGGGAGGAATAAATGAGCAGTTCTTC.

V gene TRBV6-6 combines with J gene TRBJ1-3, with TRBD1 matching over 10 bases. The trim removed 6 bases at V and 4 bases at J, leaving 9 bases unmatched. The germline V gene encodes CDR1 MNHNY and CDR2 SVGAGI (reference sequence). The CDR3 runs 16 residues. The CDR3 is CASRPDRGRSGNTIYF. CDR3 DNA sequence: TGTGCCAGCAGGCCCGACAGGGGGCGTTCCGGAAACACCATATATTTT.

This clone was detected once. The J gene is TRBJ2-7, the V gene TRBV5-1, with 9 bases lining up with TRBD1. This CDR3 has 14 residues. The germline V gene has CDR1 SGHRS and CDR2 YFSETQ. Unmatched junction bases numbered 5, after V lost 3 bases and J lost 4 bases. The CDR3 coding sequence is TGCGCCAGCAGCTCCGGGACAGGGTCATACGAGCAGTACTTC. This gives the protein CASSSGTGSYEQYF. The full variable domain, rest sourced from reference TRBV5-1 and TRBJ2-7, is KAGVTQTPRYLIKTRGQQVTLSCSPISGHRSVSWYQQTPGQGLQFLFEYFSETQRNKGNFPGRFSGRQFSNSRSEMNVSTLELGDSALYLCASSSGTGSYEQYFGPGTRLTVT.

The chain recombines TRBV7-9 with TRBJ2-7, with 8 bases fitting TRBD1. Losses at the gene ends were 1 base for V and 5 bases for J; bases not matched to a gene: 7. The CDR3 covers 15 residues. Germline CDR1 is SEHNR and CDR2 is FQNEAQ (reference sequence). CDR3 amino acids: CASSLVQQGVDEQYF. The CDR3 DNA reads TGTGCCAGCAGCTTAGTGCAACAGGGGGTCGACGAGCAGTACTTC.

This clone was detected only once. The chain's CDR3 is CASSFEETQYF. The CDR3 DNA follows: TGTGCCAGCAGCTTCGAAGAGACCCAGTACTTC. V is TRBV13 and J is TRBJ2-5; unclear D gene. This CDR3 contains 11 residues. The V and J ends lost 3 bases and 3 bases respectively, with 2 bases between them. Germline values: CDR1 PRHDT, CDR2 FYEKMQ (reference sequence).

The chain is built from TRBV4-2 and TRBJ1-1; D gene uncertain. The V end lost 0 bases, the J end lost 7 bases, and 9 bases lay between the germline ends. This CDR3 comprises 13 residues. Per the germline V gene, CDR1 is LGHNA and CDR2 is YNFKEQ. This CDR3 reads CASSQEPGLEAFF. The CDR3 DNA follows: TGTGCCAGCAGCCAAGAACCAGGCCTTGAAGCTTTCTTT.

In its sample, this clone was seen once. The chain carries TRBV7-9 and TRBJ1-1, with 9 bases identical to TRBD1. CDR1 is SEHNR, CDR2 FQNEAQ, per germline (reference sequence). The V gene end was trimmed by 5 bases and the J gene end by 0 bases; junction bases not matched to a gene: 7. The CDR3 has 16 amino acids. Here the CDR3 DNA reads TGTGCCAGCAGCACACAGGGGGCCTTGGTGAACACTGAAGCTTTCTTT. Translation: CASSTQGALVNTEAFF.